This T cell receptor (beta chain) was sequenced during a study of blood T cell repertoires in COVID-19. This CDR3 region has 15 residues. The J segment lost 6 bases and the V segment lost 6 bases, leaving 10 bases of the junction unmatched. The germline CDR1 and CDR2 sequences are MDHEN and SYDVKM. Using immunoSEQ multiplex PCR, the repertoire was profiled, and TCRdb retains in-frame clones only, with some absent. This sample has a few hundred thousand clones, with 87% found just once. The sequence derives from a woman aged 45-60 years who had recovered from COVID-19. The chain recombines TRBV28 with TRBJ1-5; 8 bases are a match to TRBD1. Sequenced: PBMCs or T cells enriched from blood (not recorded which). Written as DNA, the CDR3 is TGTGCCAGCAGCAATGGACAGGGCAATTTTCAGCCCCAGCATTTT. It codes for CASSNGQGNFQPQHF.